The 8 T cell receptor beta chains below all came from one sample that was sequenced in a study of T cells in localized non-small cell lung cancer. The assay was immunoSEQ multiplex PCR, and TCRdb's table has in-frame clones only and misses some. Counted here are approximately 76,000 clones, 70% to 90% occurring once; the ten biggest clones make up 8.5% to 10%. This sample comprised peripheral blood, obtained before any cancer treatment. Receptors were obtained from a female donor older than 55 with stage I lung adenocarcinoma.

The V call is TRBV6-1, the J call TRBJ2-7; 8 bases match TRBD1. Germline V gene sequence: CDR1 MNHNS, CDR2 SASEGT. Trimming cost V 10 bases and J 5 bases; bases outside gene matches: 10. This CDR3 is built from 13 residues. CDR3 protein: CATIDRGQHEQYF. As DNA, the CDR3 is TGTGCCACCATCGACAGGGGCCAGCACGAGCAGTACTTC.

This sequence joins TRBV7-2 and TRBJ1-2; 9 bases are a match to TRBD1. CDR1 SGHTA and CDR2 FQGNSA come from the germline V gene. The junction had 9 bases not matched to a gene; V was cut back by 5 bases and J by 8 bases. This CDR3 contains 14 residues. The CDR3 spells CASSKGQGSLGYTF. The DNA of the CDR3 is TGTGCCAGCAGCAAAGGACAGGGGTCGTTGGGCTACACCTTC.

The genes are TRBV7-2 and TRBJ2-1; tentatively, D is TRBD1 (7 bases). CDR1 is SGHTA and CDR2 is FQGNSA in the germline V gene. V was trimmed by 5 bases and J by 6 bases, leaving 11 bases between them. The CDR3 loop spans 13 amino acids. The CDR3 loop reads CASSAGQINEQFF. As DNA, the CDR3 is TGTGCCAGCAGCGCGGGACAGATCAATGAGCAGTTCTTC.

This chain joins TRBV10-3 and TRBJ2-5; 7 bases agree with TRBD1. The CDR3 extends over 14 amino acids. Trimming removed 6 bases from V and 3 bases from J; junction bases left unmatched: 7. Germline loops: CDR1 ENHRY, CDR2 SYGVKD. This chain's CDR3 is CAIRQGTIEETQYF. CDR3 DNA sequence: TGTGCCATCAGACAGGGGACGATCGAAGAGACCCAGTACTTC.

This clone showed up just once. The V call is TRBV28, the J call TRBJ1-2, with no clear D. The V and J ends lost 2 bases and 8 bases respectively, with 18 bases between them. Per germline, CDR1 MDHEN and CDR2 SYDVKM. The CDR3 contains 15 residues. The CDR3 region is CASSLPSGMLTGYTF. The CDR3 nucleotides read TGTGCCAGCAGTTTACCCAGCGGAATGTTGACGGGCTACACCTTC.

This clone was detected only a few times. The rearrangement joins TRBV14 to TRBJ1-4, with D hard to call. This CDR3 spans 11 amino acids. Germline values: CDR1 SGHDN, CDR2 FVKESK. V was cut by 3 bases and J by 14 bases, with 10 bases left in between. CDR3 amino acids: CASSQGRPLFF. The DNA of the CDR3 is TGTGCCAGCAGCCAGGGCAGGCCGCTGTTTTTT. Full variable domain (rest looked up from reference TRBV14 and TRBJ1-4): EAGVTQFPSHSVIEKGQTVTLRCDPISGHDNLYWYRRVMGKEIKFLLHFVKESKQDESGMPNNRFLAERTGGTYSTLKVQPAELEDSGVYFCASSQGRPLFFGSGTQLSVL.

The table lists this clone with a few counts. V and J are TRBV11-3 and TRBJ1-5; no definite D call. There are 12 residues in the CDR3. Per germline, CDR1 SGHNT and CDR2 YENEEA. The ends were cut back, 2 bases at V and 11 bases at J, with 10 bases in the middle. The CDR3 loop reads CASSLNPAAQHF. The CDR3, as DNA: TGTGCCAGCAGCTTAAACCCCGCAGCCCAGCATTTT.

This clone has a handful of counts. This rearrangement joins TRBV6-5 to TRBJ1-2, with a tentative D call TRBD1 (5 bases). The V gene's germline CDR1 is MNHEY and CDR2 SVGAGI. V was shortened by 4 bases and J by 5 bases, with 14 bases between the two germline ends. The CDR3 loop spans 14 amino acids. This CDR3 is CASSSFSGGYGYTF. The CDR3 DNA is TGTGCCAGCAGTTCTTTTTCGGGGGGGTATGGCTACACCTTC.